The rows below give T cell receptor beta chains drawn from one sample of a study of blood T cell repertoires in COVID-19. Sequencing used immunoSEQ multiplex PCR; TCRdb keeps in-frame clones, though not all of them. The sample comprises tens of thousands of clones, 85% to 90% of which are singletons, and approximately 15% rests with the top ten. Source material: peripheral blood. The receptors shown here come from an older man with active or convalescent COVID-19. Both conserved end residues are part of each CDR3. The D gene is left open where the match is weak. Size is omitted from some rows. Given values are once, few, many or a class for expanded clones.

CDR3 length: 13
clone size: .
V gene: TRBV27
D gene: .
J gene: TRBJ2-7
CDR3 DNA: TGTGCCAGCAGAAAAGGCAGGGCCCACGAGCAGTACTTC
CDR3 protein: CASRKGRAHEQYF

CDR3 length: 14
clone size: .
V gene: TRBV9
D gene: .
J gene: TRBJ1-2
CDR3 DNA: TGTGCCAGCAGCGGAAACAGGGCTTACTATGGCTACACCTTC
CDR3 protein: CASSGNRAYYGYTF

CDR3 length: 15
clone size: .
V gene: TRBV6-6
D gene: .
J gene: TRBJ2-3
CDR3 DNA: TGTGCCAGCAGGTCGGCGGGACCCGGGACAGATACGCAGTATTTT
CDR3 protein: CASRSAGPGTDTQYF

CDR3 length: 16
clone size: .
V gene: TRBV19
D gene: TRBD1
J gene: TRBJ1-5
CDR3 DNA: TGTGCCAGTAGGACCACAGGGGCATATAGCAATCAGCCCCAGCATTTT
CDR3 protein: CASRTTGAYSNQPQHF

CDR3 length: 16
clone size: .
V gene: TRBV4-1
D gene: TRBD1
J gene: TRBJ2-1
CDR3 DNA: TGCGCCAGCAGCCAACAAATGGGACAGCCCTACAATGAGCAGTTCTTC
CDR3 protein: CASSQQMGQPYNEQFF

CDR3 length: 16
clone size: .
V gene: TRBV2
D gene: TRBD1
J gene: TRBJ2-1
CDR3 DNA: TGTGCCAGCAGGCGGCCCGGTCGGGACAGTCGGGCTGAGCAGTTCTTC
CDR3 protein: CASRRPGRDSRAEQFF

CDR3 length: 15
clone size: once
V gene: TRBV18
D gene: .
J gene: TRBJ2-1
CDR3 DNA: TGTGCCAGCTCACCCAGGGAGGCACTTTACAATGAGCAGTTCTTC
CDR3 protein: CASSPREALYNEQFF

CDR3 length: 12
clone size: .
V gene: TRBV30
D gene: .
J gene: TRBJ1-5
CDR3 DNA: TGTGCCTGGAGTAGAGTTGGTCAGCCCCAGCATTTT
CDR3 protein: CAWSRVGQPQHF

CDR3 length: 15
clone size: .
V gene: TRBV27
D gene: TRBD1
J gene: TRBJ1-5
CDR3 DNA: TGTGCCAGCGGACTGGACAGGGGGTTCAATCAGCCCCAGCATTTT
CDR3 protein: CASGLDRGFNQPQHF

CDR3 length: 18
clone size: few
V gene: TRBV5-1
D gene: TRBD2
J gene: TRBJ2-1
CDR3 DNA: TGCGCCAGCAGCTTGCGAGTGGCTAGCGGGACGACGACCCATGAGCAGTTCTTC
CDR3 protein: CASSLRVASGTTTHEQFF

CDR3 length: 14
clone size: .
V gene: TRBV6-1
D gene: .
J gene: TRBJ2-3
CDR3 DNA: TGTGCCAGCAGTGAAGGGGCCAATGCGGATACGCAGTATTTT
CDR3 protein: CASSEGANADTQYF

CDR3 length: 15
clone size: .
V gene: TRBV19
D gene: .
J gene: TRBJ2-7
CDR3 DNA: TGTGCCAGTAGTCCCATCGGACAAACGACCTACGAGCAGTACTTC
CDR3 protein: CASSPIGQTTYEQYF

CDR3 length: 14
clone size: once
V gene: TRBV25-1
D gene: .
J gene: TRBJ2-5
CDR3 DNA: TGTGCCAGCAGTCCCCTAGCCTTGGGCCAGACCCAGTACTTC
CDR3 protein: CASSPLALGQTQYF

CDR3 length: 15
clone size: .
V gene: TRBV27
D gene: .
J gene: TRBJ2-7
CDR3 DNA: TGTGCCAGCAGTTTATCCAGGGGTTCCCTTTACGAGCAGTACTTC
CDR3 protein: CASSLSRGSLYEQYF

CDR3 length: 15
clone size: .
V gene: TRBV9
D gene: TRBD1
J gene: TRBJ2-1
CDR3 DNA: TGTGCCAGCAGCCCCGACAGGGCGGGCTACAATGAGCAGTTCTTC
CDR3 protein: CASSPDRAGYNEQFF

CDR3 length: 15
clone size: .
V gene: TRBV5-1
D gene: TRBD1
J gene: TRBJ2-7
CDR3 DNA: TGCGCCAGCAGCCCGGGACAGGCCCCCTCCTACGAGCAGTACTTC
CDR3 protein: CASSPGQAPSYEQYF

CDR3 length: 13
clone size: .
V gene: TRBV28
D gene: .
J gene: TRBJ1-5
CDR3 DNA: TGTGCCAGCAGTTTAGGCCAGAATCAGCCCCAGCATTTT
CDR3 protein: CASSLGQNQPQHF

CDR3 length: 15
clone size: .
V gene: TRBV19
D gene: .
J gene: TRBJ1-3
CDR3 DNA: TGTGCCAGCAGCCTGCAGACAGTCTCTGGAAACACCATATATTTT
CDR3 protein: CASSLQTVSGNTIYF

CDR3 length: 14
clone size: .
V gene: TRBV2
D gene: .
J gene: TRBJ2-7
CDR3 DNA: TGTGCCAGCAGTGTATGGCAGGGCAACTACGAGCAGTACTTC
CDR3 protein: CASSVWQGNYEQYF

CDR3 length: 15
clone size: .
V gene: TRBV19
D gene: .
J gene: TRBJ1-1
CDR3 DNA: TGTGCCAGTAGTCTGGGCAGCCTCATGAACACTGAAGCTTTCTTT
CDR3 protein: CASSLGSLMNTEAFF